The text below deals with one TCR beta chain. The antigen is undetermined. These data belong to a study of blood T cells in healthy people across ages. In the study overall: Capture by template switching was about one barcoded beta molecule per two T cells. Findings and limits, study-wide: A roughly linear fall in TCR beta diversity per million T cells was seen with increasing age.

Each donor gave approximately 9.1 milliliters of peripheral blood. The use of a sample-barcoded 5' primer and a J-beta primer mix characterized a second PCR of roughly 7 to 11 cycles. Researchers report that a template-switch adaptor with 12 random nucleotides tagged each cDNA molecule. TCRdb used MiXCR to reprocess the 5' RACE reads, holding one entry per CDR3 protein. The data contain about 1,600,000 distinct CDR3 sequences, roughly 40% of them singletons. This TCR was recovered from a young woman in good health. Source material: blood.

The CDR3 nucleotides are TGTGCCAGCACCCAAGTCCTGAGCTCCTACAATGAGCAGTTCTTC. This translates into CASTQVLSSYNEQFF. The chain couples TRBV6-6 to TRBJ2-1; D not resolved. This CDR3 region has 15 residues. CDR1 is MNHNY, CDR2 SVGAGI, per germline (reference sequence). Trimming cost V 7 bases and J 0 bases, with 13 bases left between them.